The 17 T cell receptor beta chains below all came from one sample that was sequenced in a study of CD8 T cells in Susac syndrome. cDNA came from about 0.5 to 1 ug RNA primed by random hexamers. MiXCR, applied by TCRdb to the immunoSEQ multiplex PCR reads, yields one record per CDR3 protein. This table has some 150,000 distinct CDR3 sequences, approximately 93% appearing once. Sequencing used CD4+ T cells from PBMCs. These receptors originate from a human donor in good health.

The chain recombines TRBV6-4 with TRBJ1-1; D is unclear. Trimming removed 0 bases at V and 4 bases at J, with 12 bases between. The CDR3 has 15 amino acids. The germline V gene encodes CDR1 MRHNA and CDR2 SNTAGT. The CDR3: CASSDSAQRGTEAFF. The CDR3 DNA follows: TGTGCCAGCAGTGACTCTGCGCAGCGGGGCACTGAAGCTTTCTTT.

The gene calls are TRBV19 and TRBJ1-1, with no clear D. Looked up from germline, CDR1 is LNHDA and CDR2 is SQIVND (reference sequence). Between the trimmed V and J ends, which lost 5 bases and 1 base, there was a span of 14 bases. The CDR3 extends over 15 amino acids. CDR3 nucleotide sequence: TGTGCCAGTAGTCCGGAGGCCTTACAGAACACTGAAGCTTTCTTT. Its translation is CASSPEALQNTEAFF.

This chain uses TRBV30 with TRBJ1-3, with a tentative D call TRBD1 (5 bases). Germline lookup yields CDR1 GTSNPN and CDR2 SVGIG (reference sequence). The CDR3 extends over 18 amino acids. Trimming removed 2 bases from V and 0 bases from J, with 20 bases in between. CDR3 in DNA: TGTGCCTGGAGTTTCGAACCGGGACGTCCGAGCTCTGGAAACACCATATATTTT. It codes for CAWSFEPGRPSSGNTIYF.

This chain links TRBV25-1 with TRBJ1-1; 9 nucleotides match TRBD1. V shed 2 bases, J shed 5 bases, and the junction held 6 bases outside the gene matches. The CDR3 has 15 residues. From germline, CDR1 is MGHDK and CDR2 SYGVNS. As DNA, the CDR3 is TGTGCCAGCAGTGAACTCTCGGACAGGGGTACTGAAGCTTTCTTT. It encodes CASSELSDRGTEAFF.

This chain uses TRBV20-1 with TRBJ1-5; D gene uncertain. Germline CDR1 is DFQATT and CDR2 is SNEGSKA (reference sequence). This CDR3 is 12 amino acids long. Trimming removed 3 bases from V and 4 bases from J, with 7 bases in between. The CDR3 DNA follows: TGCAGTGCTAGTAGCGGGAATCAGCCCCAGCATTTT. It codes for CSASSGNQPQHF.

The rearrangement links TRBV20-1 to TRBJ2-7, with TRBD2 matching over 11 bases. Germline CDR1 is DFQATT and CDR2 is SNEGSKA (reference sequence). The V segment lost 7 bases and the J segment 6 bases; nucleotides outside the gene matches: 8. The CDR3 consists of 13 residues. CDR3 DNA: TGCAGTGTTCAGGGACTAGCGGACCTCGAGCAGTACTTC. This codes for CSVQGLADLEQYF.

This clonotype occurred a few times. The chain combines TRBV30 with TRBJ1-1; D perhaps matches TRBD1 (6 bases). Germline-derived CDR1 and CDR2 are GTSNPN and SVGIG (reference sequence). With 7 bases removed from V and 1 base from J, the gap between germline ends came to 10 bases. There are 12 residues in the CDR3. The CDR3 here is CASSRGNTEAFF. The CDR3 DNA is TGTGCCTCGAGCAGGGGGAACACTGAAGCTTTCTTT.

This clonotype was observed a single time. The rearrangement uses TRBV29-1 and TRBJ1-1; 7 bases align to TRBD1. CDR1 is SQVTM, CDR2 ANQGSEA, per germline. V trimming: 6 bases; J trimming: 1 base; junction bases outside the gene matches: 11. This CDR3 region has 15 residues. For the CDR3, the DNA is TGCAGCGTACAGGGGCTGTACAGTCCGAACACTGAAGCTTTCTTT. This sequence encodes CSVQGLYSPNTEAFF.

CDR3 coding DNA: TGTGCCAGCTCACCACCGGGACAGACACAAGAGACCCAGTACTTC. Translated: CASSPPGQTQETQYF. V usage is TRBV18 and J usage is TRBJ2-5; 7 positions match TRBD1. The length of the CDR3 is 15 residues. Germline CDR1 is KGHSH and CDR2 is LQKENI. V lost 0 bases, J lost 2 bases, and 3 bases stayed unmatched.

The V call is TRBV7-8, the J call TRBJ1-5; D not resolved. The CDR3 is made up of 15 amino acids. Trimming took 5 bases from V and 6 from J, leaving 17 bases between them. Germline-derived CDR1 and CDR2 are SGHVS and FQNEAQ. DNA of the CDR3: TGTGCCAGCAGCCCCTCGGGCTCCCCCTTTCAGCCCCAGCATTTT. It translates to CASSPSGSPFQPQHF.

The count of this clonotype is one. V gene TRBV2 combines with J gene TRBJ1-1; D call uncertain. The V gene's germline CDR1 is SNHLY and CDR2 FYNNEI. The CDR3 is 12 residues long. The germline V and J ends were trimmed by 3 bases and 6 bases, with 8 bases remaining between them. The CDR3 is CASSEVSPEAFF. DNA for the CDR3: TGTGCCAGCAGTGAGGTCAGTCCTGAAGCTTTCTTT.

This sequence joins TRBV2 and TRBJ2-3; no definite D call. V was shortened by 7 bases and J by 3 bases, with 17 bases between the two germline ends. Germline V CDR1 and CDR2: SNHLY, FYNNEI. The CDR3 spans 15 residues. In DNA form, the CDR3 reads TGTGCCAGCACCTTGGGGTCGAAGAGAACAGATACGCAGTATTTT. Translation gives CASTLGSKRTDTQYF.

J is TRBJ1-1 and V is TRBV5-6; D is unresolved. CDR1 is SGHDT and CDR2 is YYEEEE in the germline V gene. The germline V and J ends were trimmed by 2 bases and 1 base, with 12 bases remaining between them. The CDR3 is 15 amino acids. The CDR3 sequence: CASSFRSVTNTEAFF. The CDR3, as DNA: TGTGCCAGCAGCTTTCGGAGTGTTACGAACACTGAAGCTTTCTTT.

The chain links TRBV7-6 to TRBJ2-5; 10 bases fit TRBD1. CDR3 length: 18 residues. The V gene's germline CDR1 is SGHVS and CDR2 FNYEAQ. The V segment lost 1 base and the J segment 4 bases; nucleotides outside the gene matches: 12. CDR3 nucleotide sequence: TGTGCCAGCAGCTTAGGCCTTTCCGGGACAGGGGTAGGAGAGACCCAGTACTTC. Translated: CASSLGLSGTGVGETQYF.

V gene TRBV19 combines with J gene TRBJ1-3, with a weak D call TRBD1 (5 bases). Germline-derived CDR1 and CDR2 are LNHDA and SQIVND (reference sequence). This CDR3 has 16 amino acids. V was shortened by 8 bases and J by 0 bases, with 17 bases between the two germline ends. The CDR3 nucleotides read TGTGCCAGTTCGGGGCGGACGGTTCACTCTGGAAACACCATATATTTT. Translation gives CASSGRTVHSGNTIYF.

The gene calls are TRBV30 and TRBJ2-7; TRBD1 is a possible D gene (7 bases). This CDR3 spans 13 amino acids. CDR1 GTSNPN and CDR2 SVGIG come from the germline V gene (reference sequence). Trimming cost V 5 bases and J 7 bases, with 18 bases left between them. CDR3 DNA sequence: TGTGCCTGGGGGCTCAGGGGGACTGGGGAGCAGTACTTC. This encodes CAWGLRGTGEQYF.

This chain connects TRBV5-6 to TRBJ2-1; TRBD2 matches 10 bases. The V and J ends lost 0 bases and 4 bases, in that order; junction bases with no gene match: 10. The CDR3 has 18 amino acids. CDR1 is SGHDT and CDR2 is YYEEEE in the germline V gene. CDR3 sequence reads: CASSLARGGTSAYNEQFF. As DNA, the CDR3 is TGTGCCAGCAGCTTGGCCAGGGGTGGGACTAGCGCTTACAATGAGCAGTTCTTC.